These 25 T cell receptor beta chains originate from one sample sequenced in a study of blood T cell repertoires in COVID-19. Sequencing used immunoSEQ multiplex PCR; TCRdb keeps in-frame clones, though not all of them. The sample includes about 50,000 clones, around four fifths of them seen just once. The source material was PBMCs or T cells enriched from blood (not recorded which). The receptors were sampled from a woman between 50 and 59 years old with acute COVID-19.

About this clone itself: The junction shows a germline mismatch at one end, possibly a read error. V is TRBV5-6 and J is TRBJ2-7, with 11 bases that match TRBD1. There are 12 residues in the CDR3. Germline V gene sequence: CDR1 SGHDT, CDR2 YYEEEE. The CDR3, as DNA: TGTGCCAGCAGCAGGGACAGGGGGGCCAGGGACTTC. Translated: CASSRDRGARDF.

This clone was counted only a few times. This chain links TRBV7-3 with TRBJ2-3; D unclear. Germline V gene data show CDR1 as SGHTA and CDR2 as FQGTGA. V dropped 2 bases and J dropped 2 bases, with 5 bases sitting between them. The CDR3 runs 13 residues. The DNA of the CDR3 is TGTGCCAGCAGCTTACAGGCCACAGATACGCAGTATTTT. Amino acids: CASSLQATDTQYF. The full variable domain, completed using reference TRBV7-3 and TRBJ2-3, is GAGVSQTPSNKVTEKGKYVELRCDPISGHTALYWYRQSLGQGPEFLIYFQGTGAADDSGLPNDRFFAVRPEGSVSTLKIQRTERGDSAVYLCASSLQATDTQYFGPGTRLTVL.

The CDR3 loop is CASSSPGGDYEQYF. As DNA, the CDR3 is TGTGCCAGCAGCTCCCCCGGGGGAGACTACGAGCAGTACTTC. The rearrangement uses TRBV7-2 and TRBJ2-7, with D possibly matching TRBD2 (6 bases). V was cut by 4 bases and J by 3 bases, with 13 bases left in between. This CDR3 contains 14 residues. Looked up from germline, CDR1 is SGHTA and CDR2 is FQGNSA. Full variable domain (remainder filled in from reference TRBV7-2 and TRBJ2-7): GAGVSQSPSNKVTEKGKDVELRCDPISGHTALYWYRQSLGQGLEFLIYFQGNSAPDKSGLPSDRFSAERTGGSVSTLTIQRTQQEDSAVYLCASSSPGGDYEQYFGPGTRLTVT.

The CDR3 sequence is CASSESPGVYEQYF. The CDR3 region has the DNA TGCGCCAGCAGTGAGTCGCCGGGGGTCTACGAGCAGTACTTC. The genes are TRBV10-2 and TRBJ2-7, with D possibly matching TRBD2 (6 bases). Trimming stripped 0 bases from V and 3 bases from J, with 9 bases between. Germline values: CDR1 WSHSY, CDR2 SAAADI. This CDR3 region has 14 residues.

This sequence joins TRBV11-2 and TRBJ1-6, with a tentative D call TRBD1 (6 bases). The CDR3 runs 13 residues. CDR1 and CDR2 (germline): SGHAT, FQNNGV. The V end lost 8 bases, the J end lost 8 bases, and 13 bases lay between the germline ends. The CDR3 DNA is TGTGCCAGCCGCTACAGGGTTGATTCACCCCTCCACTTT. Translated: CASRYRVDSPLHF.

V is TRBV6-5 and J is TRBJ2-7; 10 nucleotides match TRBD2. The V segment lost 0 bases and the J segment 6 bases; nucleotides outside the gene matches: 5. Looked up from germline, CDR1 is MNHEY and CDR2 is SVGAGI. CDR3 size: 15 residues. In DNA, the CDR3 is TGTGCCAGCAGTTACTCGATTCTAGCGGGGGCCGAGCAGTACTTC. Its translation: CASSYSILAGAEQYF.

This clone has just a few counts. The chain uses TRBV25-1 and TRBJ1-2; D ambiguous. This CDR3 is 14 amino acids long. The germline gives CDR1 MGHDK, CDR2 SYGVNS. V lost 9 bases and J lost 0, with 14 bases in between. The CDR3 DNA is TGTGCCAGTGGAGGGCCAGCTTCTAACTATGGCTACACCTTC. Its protein is CASGGPASNYGYTF.

The chain has TRBV10-3 and TRBJ1-3, with D tentatively TRBD1 (6 bases). The CDR3 has 14 residues. V dropped 7 bases and J dropped 0 bases, with 10 bases sitting between them. The germline V gene has CDR1 ENHRY and CDR2 SYGVKD. CDR3 nucleotides: TGTGCCATCAAGGGACAAAGCTCTGGAAACACCATATATTTT. It translates to CAIKGQSSGNTIYF.

This chain uses TRBV19 with TRBJ1-2; TRBD1 is a possible D gene (5 bases). The V end lost 11 bases, the J end lost 8 bases, and 18 bases lay between the germline ends. In germline, CDR1 is LNHDA, CDR2 SQIVND (reference sequence). This CDR3 contains 12 residues. In DNA, the CDR3 is TGTGCCTCCTCACCCCTAGGGGCGGGCTACACCTTC. Translation gives CASSPLGAGYTF. Filled out from reference TRBV19 and TRBJ1-2, the complete variable domain reads DGGITQSPKYLFRKEGQNVTLSCEQNLNHDAMYWYRQDPGQGLRLIYYSQIVNDFQKGDIAEGYSVSREKKESFPLTVTSAQKNPTAFYLCASSPLGAGYTFGSGTRLTVV.

This sequence joins TRBV7-8 and TRBJ1-5, with 10 bases aligning to TRBD1. The CDR3 consists of 13 residues. The V segment lost 8 bases and the J segment 4 bases; nucleotides outside the gene matches: 2. Germline CDR1 is SGHVS and CDR2 is FQNEAQ. The CDR3 DNA follows: TGTGCCAGCGGGGGACAGGGGAATCAGCCCCAGCATTTT. This translates into CASGGQGNQPQHF.

This clone was seen a few times. The chain combines TRBV4-1 with TRBJ1-4; D is possibly TRBD1 (5 bases). CDR1 and CDR2 from the germline V gene are MGHRA and YSYEKL. The ends were cut back, 0 bases at V and 7 bases at J, with 12 bases in the middle. This CDR3 comprises 15 residues. CDR3 in amino acids: CASSQDRQGGEKLFF. The CDR3, as DNA: TGCGCCAGCAGCCAAGATCGGCAGGGTGGTGAAAAACTGTTTTTT.

The chain couples TRBV9 to TRBJ1-4, with TRBD1 matching over 8 bases. The CDR3 length is 17 residues. Per germline, CDR1 SGDLS and CDR2 YYNGEE. After removal of 0 bases from V and 2 bases from J, the junction contained 6 bases not matched to a gene. The CDR3 DNA follows: TGTGCCAGCAGCGTAGGCAGGGGGCGGACGACTAATGAAAAACTGTTTTTT. This encodes CASSVGRGRTTNEKLFF. The whole variable domain, remainder taken from reference TRBV9 and TRBJ1-4, is DSGVTQTPKHLITATGQRVTLRCSPRSGDLSVYWYQQSLDQGLQFLIQYYNGEERAKGNILERFSAQQFPDLHSELNLSSLELGDSALYFCASSVGRGRTTNEKLFFGSGTQLSVL.

This clone was seen just once. The chain links TRBV9 to TRBJ2-1; 7 positions agree with TRBD2. This CDR3 region has 17 residues. CDR1 SGDLS and CDR2 YYNGEE come from the germline V gene. V lost 0 bases and J lost 0; bases outside the gene matches: 6. CDR3 region: CASSVGRTSSSYNEQFF. Here the CDR3 DNA reads TGTGCCAGCAGCGTAGGAAGGACTAGTAGCTCCTACAATGAGCAGTTCTTC.

This chain connects TRBV30 to TRBJ1-5, with TRBD1 matching 10 bases. V dropped 4 bases and J dropped 6; count of bases not matched to a gene: 12. CDR1 is GTSNPN, CDR2 SVGIG, per germline (reference sequence). This CDR3 spans 16 amino acids. CDR3 coding DNA: TGTGCCTGGACCCTGGCCGGGACAGGGGTCGGTCAGCCCCAGCATTTT. Its protein is CAWTLAGTGVGQPQHF.

The genes are TRBV2 and TRBJ2-7; D is perhaps TRBD2 (6 bases). V lost 7 bases and J 2 bases, leaving 15 bases between the germline ends. In germline, CDR1 is SNHLY, CDR2 FYNNEI. This CDR3 is 14 amino acids long. In DNA, the CDR3 is TGTGCCAGCACGGGACGGACTACCCCCTACGAGCAGTACTTC. Its translation is CASTGRTTPYEQYF.

The J gene is TRBJ1-6, the V gene TRBV7-2, with a weak D call TRBD1 (5 bases). CDR3 length: 17 residues. V shed 4 bases and J shed 0 bases, with 13 bases lying between them. CDR1 is SGHTA and CDR2 is FQGNSA in the germline V gene. The CDR3 spells CASSWRAGTSYNSPLHF. CDR3 nucleotide sequence: TGTGCCAGCAGCTGGAGGGCCGGGACCTCCTATAATTCACCCCTCCACTTT.

V gene TRBV6-4 combines with J gene TRBJ2-3; possible D gene TRBD1, 6 bases. Trimming took 5 bases from V and 2 from J, leaving 14 bases between them. The CDR3 covers 15 residues. CDR1 is MRHNA, CDR2 SNTAGT, per germline. DNA of the CDR3: TGTGCCAGCAGTCACGAACAGGGTCCCACAGATACGCAGTATTTT. It encodes CASSHEQGPTDTQYF.

This clone was observed once. V and J are TRBV3-1 (or the pseudogene TRBV3-2) and TRBJ2-7; TRBD2 aligns across 7 bases. After removal of 3 bases from V and 2 bases from J, the junction contained 1 base not matched to a gene. The V gene's germline CDR1 is LGHDT and CDR2 YNNKEL (reference sequence). The CDR3 runs 13 residues. This CDR3 is CASSQGGTYEQYF. DNA of the CDR3: TGTGCCAGCAGCCAGGGAGGGACCTACGAGCAGTACTTC.

CDR3 sequence reads: CASSPQGRRDGYTF. The CDR3 DNA reads as TGTGCCAGCTCACCTCAGGGTAGGAGAGATGGCTACACCTTC. The chain joins TRBV18 to TRBJ1-2; possible D gene TRBD1, 5 bases. V lost 3 bases and J 6 bases, leaving 14 bases between the germline ends. There are 14 residues in the CDR3. Germline V CDR1 and CDR2: KGHSH, LQKENI.

The gene calls are TRBV18 and TRBJ2-7, with a possible D match to TRBD1 (5 bases). Between the trimmed V and J ends, which lost 3 bases and 2 bases, there was a span of 11 bases. The germline CDR1 and CDR2 sequences are KGHSH and LQKENI. This CDR3 is 14 amino acids long. This chain's CDR3 is CASSPDNLAYEQYF. CDR3 DNA: TGTGCCAGCTCACCGGACAATCTAGCCTACGAGCAGTACTTC. The full variable domain, completed using reference TRBV18 and TRBJ2-7, is NAGVMQNPRHLVRRRGQEARLRCSPMKGHSHVYWYRQLPEEGLKFMVYLQKENIIDESGMPKERFSAEFPKEGPSILRIQQVVRGDSAAYFCASSPDNLAYEQYFGPGTRLTVT.

This clone was picked up a small number of times. CDR3 coding DNA: TGTGCCAGCGGTCCGGTAACAGACGGAACTCAGCCCCAGCATTTT. It specifies CASGPVTDGTQPQHF. V is TRBV28 and J is TRBJ1-5; the D is unclear. The CDR3 runs to 15 residues. Germline CDR1 reads MDHEN; CDR2 reads SYDVKM. The V and J ends lost 8 bases and 6 bases respectively, with 20 bases between them.

The rearrangement links TRBV10-3 to TRBJ2-1, with D uncertain. The CDR3 covers 15 residues. The V end lost 10 bases, the J end lost 1 base, and 17 bases lay between the germline ends. Germline V gene data show CDR1 as ENHRY and CDR2 as SYGVKD. In nucleotides, the CDR3 is TGTGCCACGTCACCGGGTCGTATTTCCTACAATGAGCAGTTCTTC. Amino acid sequence: CATSPGRISYNEQFF.

This rearrangement joins TRBV7-2 to TRBJ2-1; 8 nucleotides align to TRBD2. CDR3 length equals 14 residues. V trimming: 7 bases; J trimming: 2 bases; junction bases outside the gene matches: 4. CDR1 and CDR2 (germline): SGHTA, FQGNSA. This CDR3 is CASKPGGTYNEQFF. The CDR3 DNA reads as TGTGCCAGCAAGCCGGGGGGGACCTACAATGAGCAGTTCTTC. Complete variable domain (other parts from reference TRBV7-2 and TRBJ2-1): GAGVSQSPSNKVTEKGKDVELRCDPISGHTALYWYRQSLGQGLEFLIYFQGNSAPDKSGLPSDRFSAERTGGSVSTLTIQRTQQEDSAVYLCASKPGGTYNEQFFGPGTRLTVL.

This clone was seen more than once but under ten times. The chain uses TRBV2 and TRBJ2-7, with D uncertain. The germline CDR1 and CDR2 sequences are SNHLY and FYNNEI. With 5 bases removed from V and 0 bases from J, the gap between germline ends came to 14 bases. This CDR3 comprises 15 residues. CDR3 DNA sequence: TGTGCCAGCAGTACCCTCCCGAGCCTCTCCTACGAGCAGTACTTC. Translating gives CASSTLPSLSYEQYF.

This clone was seen a handful of times. The CDR3 here is CASSSTGGGNSPLHF. CDR3 in DNA: TGCGCCAGCAGCTCCACAGGGGGGGGAAATTCACCCCTCCACTTT. The rearrangement uses TRBV5-1 and TRBJ1-6; 8 bases are shared with TRBD1. This CDR3 has 15 residues. J was trimmed by 7 bases and V by 3 bases; bases with no gene match: 6. Germline-derived CDR1 and CDR2 are SGHRS and YFSETQ. Full variable domain (rest looked up from reference TRBV5-1 and TRBJ1-6): KAGVTQTPRYLIKTRGQQVTLSCSPISGHRSVSWYQQTPGQGLQFLFEYFSETQRNKGNFPGRFSGRQFSNSRSEMNVSTLELGDSALYLCASSSTGGGNSPLHFGNGTRLTVT.